This T cell receptor beta chain was sequenced for a study of shared clonotypes between healthy human individuals. Findings and caveats of the study: Naive subsets tended to show greater estimated richness than memory subsets. Incompleteness in sorted-subset sequencing, despite large depth, was shown by rarefaction.

Profiled with immunoSEQ multiplex PCR; TCRdb holds only in-frame clones, not every one. Found here are 1,500,000 or so clones, roughly 96% of them singletons; the top ten hold 1% to 1.5%. Trimming took 4 bases from V and 1 from J, leaving 4 bases between them. Germline V CDR1 and CDR2: MNHEY, SVGAGI. The CDR3 covers 12 residues. As regards this clone: Its matching antigen is unknown.

This clonotype was sampled from a man younger than 45 in good health. The specimen was naive CD4+ T cells sorted from blood. The subset here: CD45RA+ positively selected. The genes are TRBV6-5 and TRBJ1-1; the D is unclear. The CDR3 DNA sequence: TGTGCCAGCAGTTCAGAGAACACTGAAGCTTTCTTT. As protein: CASSSENTEAFF.